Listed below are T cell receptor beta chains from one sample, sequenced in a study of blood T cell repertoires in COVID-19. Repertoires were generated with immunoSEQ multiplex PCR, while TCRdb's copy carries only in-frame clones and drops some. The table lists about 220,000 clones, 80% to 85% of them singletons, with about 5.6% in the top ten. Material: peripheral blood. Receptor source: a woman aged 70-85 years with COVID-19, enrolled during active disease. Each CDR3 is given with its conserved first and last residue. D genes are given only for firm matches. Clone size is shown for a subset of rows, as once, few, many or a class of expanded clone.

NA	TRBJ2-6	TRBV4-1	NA	TGCGCCAGCAGCCAAGATGTAATTCAGGGCACTGGGGCCAACGTCCTGACTTTC	CASSQDVIQGTGANVLTF
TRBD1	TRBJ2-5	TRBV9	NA	TGTGCCAGCAGCTCTAGGGACAGGGGGCAAGAGACCCAGTACTTC	CASSSRDRGQETQYF
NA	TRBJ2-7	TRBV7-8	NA	TGTGCCAGCAGCACGGCAGGGGACGAGCAGTACTTC	CASSTAGDEQYF
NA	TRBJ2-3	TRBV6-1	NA	TGTGCCAGCAGTGAACAGGCAGGGAGGTTAGGCACAGATACGCAGTATTTT	CASSEQAGRLGTDTQYF
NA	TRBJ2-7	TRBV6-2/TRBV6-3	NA	TGTGCCAGCAGTTACTCGAGTAAGGGGAATAGTCCCTACGAGCAGTACTTC	CASSYSSKGNSPYEQYF
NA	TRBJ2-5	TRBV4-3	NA	TGCGCCAGCAGCCAAGACCAGGGGATGGTGACCCAGTACTTC	CASSQDQGMVTQYF
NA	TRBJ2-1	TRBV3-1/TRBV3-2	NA	TGTGCCAGCAGCCCCCGGTCGATAAGGAGCTCCTACAATGAGCAGTTCTTC	CASSPRSIRSSYNEQFF
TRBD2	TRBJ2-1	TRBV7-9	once	TGTGCCAGCACCGATTTGAGCGGGGGTAACAATGAGCAGTTCTTC	CASTDLSGGNNEQFF
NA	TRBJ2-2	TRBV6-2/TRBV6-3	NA	TGTGCCAGCAGTTCCCGGGATCGGAGGCGCGGGGAGCTGTTTTTT	CASSSRDRRRGELFF
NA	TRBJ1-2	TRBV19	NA	TGTGCCAGTAGTATAGGAACAGCTTATGGCTACACCTTC	CASSIGTAYGYTF
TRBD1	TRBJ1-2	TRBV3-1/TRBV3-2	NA	TGTGCCAGCAGCCAAGATTGGACAGGCTTAACTGGCTACACCTTC	CASSQDWTGLTGYTF
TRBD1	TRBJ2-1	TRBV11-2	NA	TGTGCCAGCAGCTTCTCCGGCAGGGGGCTGGATGAGCAGTTCTTC	CASSFSGRGLDEQFF
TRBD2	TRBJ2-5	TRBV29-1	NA	TGCAGCGTTAGCGGGGGAACCCAAGAGACCCAGTACTTC	CSVSGGTQETQYF
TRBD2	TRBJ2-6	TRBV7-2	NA	TGTGCCAGCAGCAGTAGCGGGATGGCTGGGGCCAACGTCCTGACTTTC	CASSSSGMAGANVLTF
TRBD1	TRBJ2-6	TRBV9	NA	TGTGCCAGCAGCGTAGAGGGGGCGGGCACCTCTGGGGCCAACGTCCTGACTTTC	CASSVEGAGTSGANVLTF
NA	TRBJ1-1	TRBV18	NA	TGTGCCAGCTCCCCGGAGGTAAAAGGAGGCACTGAAGCTTTCTTT	CASSPEVKGGTEAFF
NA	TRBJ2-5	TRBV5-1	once	TGCGCCAGCAGCTTGGCGACAGGCCTCCAAGAGACCCAGTACTTC	CASSLATGLQETQYF
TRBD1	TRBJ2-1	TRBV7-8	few	TGTGCCAGCAGCTTAGAAGGACAGGGGGCGATTGGGCCCTACAATGAGCAGTTCTTC	CASSLEGQGAIGPYNEQFF
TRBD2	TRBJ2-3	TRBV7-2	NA	TGTGCCAGCAGCTTAAGACGGGCGGGAGGGGATCGAGATACGCAGTATTTT	CASSLRRAGGDRDTQYF
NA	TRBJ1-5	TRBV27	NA	TGTGCCAGCAGCTGGACGGGGTTAGGTCAGCCCCAGCATTTT	CASSWTGLGQPQHF
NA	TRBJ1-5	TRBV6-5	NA	TGTGCCAGCGCTAACCCCAATCAGCCCCAGCATTTT	CASANPNQPQHF
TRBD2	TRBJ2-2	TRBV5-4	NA	TGTGCCAGCTCCAGCGGGAGGTCCAACACCGGGGAGCTGTTTTTT	CASSSGRSNTGELFF
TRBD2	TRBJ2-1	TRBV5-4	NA	TGTGCCAGCAGGCGCGAGGTGGCGGGAGGTCAGAACAATGAGCAGTTCTTC	CASRREVAGGQNNEQFF
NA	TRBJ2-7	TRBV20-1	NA	TGCAGTGCTAGTCCAGTGTCCTACGAGCAGTACTTC	CSASPVSYEQYF
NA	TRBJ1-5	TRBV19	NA	TGTGCCAGTAGTACTCGAGATGGGGGGTGGGGCAATCAGCCCCAGCATTTT	CASSTRDGGWGNQPQHF
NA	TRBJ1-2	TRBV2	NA	TGTGCCAGCAAGGATGGGGGAGGCCGGGGCTACACCTTC	CASKDGGGRGYTF